The T cell receptor beta chain under discussion was sequenced for a study of blood T cell repertoires in COVID-19. Overall study context: There were acute and convalescent COVID-19 samples, and they came from the United States, Italy and Spain. PBMCs, B-cell-depleted T cells, or T cells provided the cDNA or gDNA that made up the material.

Deletions cut 0 bases from V and 0 bases from J, with 20 bases between. The CDR3 runs 19 residues. Germline-derived CDR1 and CDR2 are MRHNA and SNTAGT. As handled by the study authors: Nucleated cell number was recorded as an estimate derived from reference gene primer amplification. Produced via immunoSEQ multiplex PCR; TCRdb's table is partial and in-frame only. V, J and clone size were drawn from that table, and D and trimming were deduced from the DNA. The table has about 200,000 clones, 60% to 85% seen once. This TCR came from a woman in her seventies with acute or convalescent COVID-19. Material for sequencing was peripheral blood. The chain joins TRBV6-4 to TRBJ1-1; D is possibly TRBD1 (6 bases). CDR3 nucleotide sequence: TGTGCCAGCAGTGACTCAAAGGGGACAACGATTTCCCTGAACACTGAAGCTTTCTTT. This encodes CASSDSKGTTISLNTEAFF.